This entry features one TCR beta chain sequence. Antigen specificity is unknown. The CDR3 is 17 amino acids. V shed 0 bases, J shed 3 bases, and the junction held 10 bases outside the gene matches. The V gene's germline CDR1 is LGHNA and CDR2 YSLEER. Amplified TCR beta CDR3 regions derived from RNA transcripts. TCR CDR3 regions were first amplified by RT-PCR with HTBI primers. MiXCR was run by TCRdb on the multiplex PCR reads, yielding one entry per CDR3 protein. The data show 480,000 or so distinct CDR3 sequences, around 50% seen once. The data originate from a study of T cells in Graves' hyperthyroidism and ophthalmopathy. Study-wide results and limits: The model forecast ophthalmopathy, anticipating it by a median approximately 6.2 months before onset. A model using 13 V-J features told ophthalmopathy apart from stable hyperthyroidism.

Specimen: peripheral blood or thyroid tissue (not recorded which). The rearrangement uses TRBV4-3 and TRBJ2-5; 7 bases agree with TRBD1. This clonotype originated in an adult woman with Graves' disease, either hyperthyroidism or ophthalmopathy (not recorded which). CDR3 DNA: TGCGCCAGCAGCCAAGATCGCGAAAGACAGGGAGAAGAGACCCAGTACTTC. This encodes CASSQDRERQGEETQYF.